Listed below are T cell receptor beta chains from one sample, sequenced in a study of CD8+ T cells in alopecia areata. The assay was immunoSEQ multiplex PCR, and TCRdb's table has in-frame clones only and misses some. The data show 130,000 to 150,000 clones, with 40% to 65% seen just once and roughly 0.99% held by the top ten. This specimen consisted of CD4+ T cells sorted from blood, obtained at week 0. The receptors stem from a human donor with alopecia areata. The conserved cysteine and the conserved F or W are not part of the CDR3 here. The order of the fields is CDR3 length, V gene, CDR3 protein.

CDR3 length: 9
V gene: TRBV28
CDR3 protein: ASSLGTEQY

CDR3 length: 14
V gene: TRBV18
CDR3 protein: ASSGLAASSYNEQF

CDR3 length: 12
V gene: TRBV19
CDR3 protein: ASSTRPGSYGYT

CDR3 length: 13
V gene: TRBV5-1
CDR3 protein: ASSLNQAGIGGYT

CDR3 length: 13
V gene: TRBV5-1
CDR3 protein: ASSLEVGQGVEQF

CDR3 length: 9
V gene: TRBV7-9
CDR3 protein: ASSLAGGYS

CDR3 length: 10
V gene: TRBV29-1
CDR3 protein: SVQEGVAEQF

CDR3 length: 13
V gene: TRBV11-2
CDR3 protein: ASSLGRAFTDTQY

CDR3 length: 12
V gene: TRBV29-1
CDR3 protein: SVAGGEGNQPQH

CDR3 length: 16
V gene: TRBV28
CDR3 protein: ASSLPLDRGPETDTQY

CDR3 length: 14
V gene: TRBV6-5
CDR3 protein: ASSYSRSGFNEKLF

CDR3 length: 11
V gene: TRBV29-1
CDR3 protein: SVDLGGGQPQH

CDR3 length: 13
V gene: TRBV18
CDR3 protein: ASSPSGTTNYGYT

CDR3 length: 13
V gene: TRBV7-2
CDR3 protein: ASSNGAGVVTEAF

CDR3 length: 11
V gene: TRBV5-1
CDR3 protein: ASSNTRNEKLF

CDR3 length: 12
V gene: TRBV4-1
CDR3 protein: ASSRQGQQETQY

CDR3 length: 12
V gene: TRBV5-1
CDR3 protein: ASRPGLNTGELF

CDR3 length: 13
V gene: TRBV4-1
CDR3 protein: ASSLGSGNQETQY

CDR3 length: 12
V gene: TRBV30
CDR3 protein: AWNGGQLNTEAF

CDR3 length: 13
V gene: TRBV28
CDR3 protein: ASSLGLAGLNEQF

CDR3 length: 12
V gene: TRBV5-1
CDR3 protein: ASSLSGPNQPQH

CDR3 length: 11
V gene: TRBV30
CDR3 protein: AWTPRDTGELF

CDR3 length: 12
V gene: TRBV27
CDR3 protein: ASSLGGRAGEQF

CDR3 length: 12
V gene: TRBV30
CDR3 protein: AWSENANNEKLF

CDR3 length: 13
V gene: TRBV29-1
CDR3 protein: SVEGGGRGPNGYT

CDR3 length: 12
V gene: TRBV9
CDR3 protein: ASSVATSVETQY

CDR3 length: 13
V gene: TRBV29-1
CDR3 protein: SVGSRGLTGNTIY

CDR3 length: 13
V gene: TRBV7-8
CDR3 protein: ASSLARGEMDTQY

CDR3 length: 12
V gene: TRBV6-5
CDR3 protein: ASSYSRNDQPQH

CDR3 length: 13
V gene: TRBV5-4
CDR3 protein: ASSLAGASTDTQY

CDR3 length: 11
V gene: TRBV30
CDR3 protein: AWIPNGRWEQY

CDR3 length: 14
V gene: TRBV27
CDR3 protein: ASSLYTRRNNTEAF

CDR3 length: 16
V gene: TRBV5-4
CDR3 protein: ASSLGDRVASGANVLT

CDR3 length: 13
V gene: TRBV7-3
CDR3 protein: ASSLTSANTGELF

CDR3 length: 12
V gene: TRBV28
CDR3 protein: ASSWGLFYNEQF

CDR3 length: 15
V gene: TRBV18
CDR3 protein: ASSPPQSTSGAYEQY

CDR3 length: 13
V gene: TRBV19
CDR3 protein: ASSPGVVRGYEQY

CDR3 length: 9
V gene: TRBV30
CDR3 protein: AQRLADTQY

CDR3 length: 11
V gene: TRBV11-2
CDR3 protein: ASSLEAAGKQF

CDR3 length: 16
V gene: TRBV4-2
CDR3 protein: ASSQDLLAGTSTDTQY

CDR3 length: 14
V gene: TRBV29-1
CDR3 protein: SVEYRGGTSGIEQF

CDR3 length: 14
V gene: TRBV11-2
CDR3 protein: ASSLGVGDNQETQY

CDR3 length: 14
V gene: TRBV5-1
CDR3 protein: ASSLRVGTVLYEQY

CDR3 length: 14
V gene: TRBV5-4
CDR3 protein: ASSKWTSGSPNEQF

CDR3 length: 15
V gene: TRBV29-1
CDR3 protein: SVEVSPLLGGQETQY

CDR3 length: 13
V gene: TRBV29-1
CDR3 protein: SVLAGGYRADTQY

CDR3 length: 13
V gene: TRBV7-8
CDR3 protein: ASSSDSPSTDTQY